In this sample, the clone carrying this T cell receptor (beta chain) turned up a few times. Its specificity is not known. The CDR3 has 16 residues. The germline CDR1 and CDR2 sequences are MDHEN and SYDVKM. Trimming cost V 6 bases and J 10 bases, with 22 bases left between them. The data are from a study of T cell repertoires in cytomegalovirus infection. Study findings and constraints: Cumulative frequency of public TCR beta families picked out carriers of CMV plus the relevant HLA.

MiXCR, applied by TCRdb to the reads, yields one record per CDR3 protein. The profile shows roughly 990,000 distinct CDR3 sequences, 30% to 40% of them singletons. This sequence was found in a human donor in good health (CMV status not recorded). Some clones in this sample may be carry-over from other donors' samples. The source was cultured CD8+ T cells from PBMCs, collected from culture after CMV antigen stimulation. V and J are TRBV28 and TRBJ1-6; maybe TRBD1 (5 bases). The CDR3, as DNA: TGTGCCAGCAGCCCCCCCTGGGGGGTAGAAGGGTCACCCCTCCACTTT. This gives the protein CASSPPWGVEGSPLHF. The entire variable domain, with the rest obtained from reference TRBV28 and TRBJ1-6, is as follows: DVKVTQSSRYLVKRTGEKVFLECVQDMDHENMFWYRQDPGLGLRLIYFSYDVKMKEKGDIPEGYSVSREKKERFSLILESASTNQTSMYLCASSPPWGVEGSPLHFGNGTRLTVT.